These T cell receptor beta chains were read from a single sample in a study of cytomegalovirus exposure and HLA in healthy donors. Using immunoSEQ multiplex PCR, the repertoire was profiled, and TCRdb retains in-frame clones only, with some absent. The sample records 150,000 to 200,000 clones, roughly 74% being singletons. Material: PBMCs. These receptors originate from a woman in her twenties or thirties in good health and CMV-seronegative. Both conserved end residues are part of each CDR3. D genes are given only for firm matches.

d_call v_call cdr3_aa
NA TRBV7-2 CASSLTGNTEAFF
NA TRBV2 CAALRLSYNEQFF
TRBD2 TRBV7-9 CASTEAGRAFHEQYF
NA TRBV5-1 CASSLVSGQETQYF
NA TRBV5-1 CASTSPWGSRSTDTQYF
TRBD1 TRBV9 CASSLTSGGRYGYTF
TRBD1 TRBV7-9 CASSQSGQKYNEQFF
NA TRBV27 CASSFRSRSSYNSPLHF
TRBD2 TRBV5-1 CASGKTSGGTFGKNIQYF
NA TRBV4-3 CASSHSNGIGEYEKLFF
TRBD1 TRBV9 CASSAWDRANTGELFF
TRBD1 TRBV2 CASKPDRGSGNTIYF
NA TRBV5-1 CASSLATDTGELFF
TRBD1 TRBV5-4 CASSRRGQGLGYTF
TRBD2 TRBV4-2 CASSQDGLAAYNEQFF
NA TRBV11-3 CASSLTTYEQFF
NA TRBV5-1 CASSLAAGAAGANVLTF
TRBD1 TRBV4-1 CASSPTGTGVSGEQFF
TRBD1 TRBV4-2 CASSQDFTGTVGKTQYF
TRBD2 TRBV7-6 CASSLAGAVGGGEQYF
NA TRBV9 CASSVRGSTNEKLFF
NA TRBV14 CASSQERFTDTQYF
NA TRBV7-9 CASSTHRDLGEKLFF
NA TRBV5-6 CASSQPGLLTYEQYF
NA TRBV10-3 CAISGGRNSYEQYF
TRBD1 TRBV4-3 CASSQDRPTGGSTEAFF
NA TRBV5-1 CASSLIPAGKNTEAFF